The 13 T cell receptor beta chains reported below all come from one sample, sequenced in a study of cytomegalovirus exposure and HLA in healthy donors. The repertoire was sequenced with immunoSEQ multiplex PCR; TCRdb's copy has only in-frame clones and lacks some. The sample contains more than 100,000 clones, 88% of which appear only once. Sequenced: PBMCs. All receptors come from a woman aged 18-30 years in good health and CMV-seropositive.

The chain is built from TRBV27 and TRBJ1-1; no firm D call. CDR1 and CDR2 (germline): MNHEY, SMNVEV (reference sequence). V was shortened by 3 bases and J by 7 bases, with 15 bases between the two germline ends. This CDR3 contains 14 residues. The CDR3: CASSFYRGDGEAFF. CDR3 DNA: TGTGCCAGCAGTTTCTATCGGGGAGACGGTGAAGCTTTCTTT.

This clone was seen once. This chain connects TRBV28 to TRBJ2-5; D uncertain. With 5 bases removed from V and 7 bases from J, the gap between germline ends came to 14 bases. The germline V gene has CDR1 MDHEN and CDR2 SYDVKM. This CDR3 is 13 amino acids long. CDR3 sequence: CASSVGNQATQYF. The CDR3 DNA reads as TGTGCCAGCAGTGTAGGTAACCAGGCGACCCAGTACTTC.

A few counts support this clone. The chain has TRBV25-1 and TRBJ2-7, with D maybe TRBD1 (6 bases). Trimming took 6 bases from V and 8 from J, leaving 17 bases between them. Looked up from germline, CDR1 is MGHDK and CDR2 is SYGVNS. There are 13 residues in the CDR3. CDR3 amino acids: CASREQGAGQQYF. The CDR3 bases are TGTGCCAGCAGAGAACAGGGTGCCGGCCAGCAGTACTTC.

This chain uses TRBV7-9 with TRBJ2-3; D might be TRBD1 (6 bases). V was pared by 4 bases and J by 4 bases, with 15 bases between. This CDR3 region has 15 residues. Germline V CDR1 and CDR2: SEHNR, FQNEAQ (reference sequence). The CDR3 sequence: CASSSSGAFPDTQYF. CDR3 coding DNA: TGTGCCAGCAGCTCCTCAGGGGCTTTCCCAGATACGCAGTATTTT.

This rearrangement joins TRBV7-9 to TRBJ1-5; 7 nucleotides match TRBD1. V lost 5 bases to trimming and J lost 3 bases; unmatched junction nucleotides: 4. This CDR3 comprises 14 residues. Germline V gene data show CDR1 as SEHNR and CDR2 as FQNEAQ (reference sequence). The chain's CDR3 is CASSGGTDNQPQHF. DNA of the CDR3: TGTGCCAGCAGCGGTGGGACAGACAATCAGCCCCAGCATTTT.

The rearrangement joins TRBV11-2 to TRBJ1-2; TRBD1 matches at 11 bases. The V gene end was trimmed by 3 bases and the J gene end by 4 bases; junction bases not matched to a gene: 4. The CDR3 has 15 residues. Germline V gene data show CDR1 as SGHAT and CDR2 as FQNNGV. CDR3 nucleotide sequence: TGTGCCAGCAGCTTGGGGGGGACAGGGGGCTATGGCTACACCTTC. This translates into CASSLGGTGGYGYTF.

In its sample, this clone ranks as medium-sized. The chain links TRBV10-3 to TRBJ1-1, with D possibly being TRBD1 (5 bases). V lost 6 bases to trimming and J lost 0 bases, with 14 bases between them. Germline-derived CDR1 and CDR2 are ENHRY and SYGVKD. This CDR3 has 15 residues. The CDR3, as DNA: TGTGCCATCAGATATACAGGTTCAGTGAACACTGAAGCTTTCTTT. It specifies CAIRYTGSVNTEAFF.

This clone was observed once. The V gene is TRBV10-3, the J gene TRBJ2-7, with 9 bases matching TRBD2. Germline CDR1 and CDR2: ENHRY and SYGVKD. Trimming took 0 bases from V and 7 from J; bases not matched to a gene: 7. The CDR3 spans 15 residues. In DNA form, the CDR3 reads TGTGCCATCAGTGAGTCGAGCCTAGCGGGGAGGGAGCAGTACTTC. This encodes CAISESSLAGREQYF.

The chain couples TRBV6-1 to TRBJ2-5; 12 bases agree with TRBD2. The CDR3 has 15 amino acids. V lost 4 bases to trimming and J lost 0 bases; unmatched junction nucleotides: 0. In germline, CDR1 is MNHNS, CDR2 SASEGT. In nucleotides, the CDR3 is TGTGCCAGCAGTGGACTAGCGGGGGACCAAGAGACCCAGTACTTC. This codes for CASSGLAGDQETQYF.

The chain carries TRBV7-9 and TRBJ1-2, with TRBD1 matching over 8 bases. The CDR3 extends over 13 amino acids. The junction had 7 bases not matched to a gene; V was cut back by 6 bases and J by 7 bases. Germline CDR1 reads SEHNR; CDR2 reads FQNEAQ (reference sequence). The CDR3, as DNA: TGTGCCAGCAGTCTGGACAGGGACGGTGGCTACACCTTC. Translating gives CASSLDRDGGYTF.

The gene calls are TRBV9 and TRBJ2-1; TRBD2 agrees at 15 bases. The CDR3 contains 16 residues. Germline assignment: CDR1 SGDLS and CDR2 YYNGEE. The junction had 2 bases not matched to a gene; V was cut back by 0 bases and J by 7 bases. The CDR3 loop is CASSVGGTSGGNEQFF. The CDR3 region has the DNA TGTGCCAGCAGCGTAGGCGGGACTAGCGGGGGGAATGAGCAGTTCTTC.

This clone was recorded only once. The chain uses TRBV10-3 and TRBJ2-2; tentative D call: TRBD2 (7 bases). V was clipped by 3 bases and J by 4 bases, with 12 bases between them. The V gene's germline CDR1 is ENHRY and CDR2 SYGVKD. This CDR3 is 15 amino acids long. The CDR3 is CAISEQGGGTGELFF. CDR3 nucleotide sequence: TGTGCCATCAGTGAACAGGGCGGGGGCACCGGGGAGCTGTTTTTT.

The chain carries TRBV4-1 and TRBJ1-1, with a possible D match to TRBD1 (5 bases). Germline V lookup: CDR1 MGHRA, CDR2 YSYEKL. V gave up 4 bases and J gave up 6 bases, with 21 bases separating them. The CDR3 totals 16 residues. CDR3 sequence: CASSLGGGGWGPEAFF. The CDR3 DNA reads TGCGCCAGCAGCCTCGGGGGTGGAGGGTGGGGCCCTGAAGCTTTCTTT.